The T cell receptor beta chain described here comes from a study of shared clonotypes between healthy human individuals. Sequenced by immunoSEQ multiplex PCR; TCRdb stores in-frame clones only, minus some. The top ten hold 0.1% to 0.15% of the sample, which has some 2,100,000 clones, almost 96% seen once. Findings and caveats of the study: Sample collection involved blood only; tissue repertoires are likely different.

Of note for this clone: Its cognate antigen is unknown.

Sequenced sample: naive CD4+ T cells sorted from blood. Noted subset: CD45RA+ positively selected. The source is a man aged 18 to 29 in good health.

CDR3 sequence reads: CASSKPGQGGVYEQYF. The CDR3 nucleotides are TGTGCCAGCAGCAAGCCCGGACAGGGGGGAGTCTACGAGCAGTACTTC. The chain employs TRBV21-1 and TRBJ2-7; the D call TRBD1 from the table was never checked on the DNA. TRBV21-1 is a recognized pseudogene. The CDR3 extends over 16 amino acids.